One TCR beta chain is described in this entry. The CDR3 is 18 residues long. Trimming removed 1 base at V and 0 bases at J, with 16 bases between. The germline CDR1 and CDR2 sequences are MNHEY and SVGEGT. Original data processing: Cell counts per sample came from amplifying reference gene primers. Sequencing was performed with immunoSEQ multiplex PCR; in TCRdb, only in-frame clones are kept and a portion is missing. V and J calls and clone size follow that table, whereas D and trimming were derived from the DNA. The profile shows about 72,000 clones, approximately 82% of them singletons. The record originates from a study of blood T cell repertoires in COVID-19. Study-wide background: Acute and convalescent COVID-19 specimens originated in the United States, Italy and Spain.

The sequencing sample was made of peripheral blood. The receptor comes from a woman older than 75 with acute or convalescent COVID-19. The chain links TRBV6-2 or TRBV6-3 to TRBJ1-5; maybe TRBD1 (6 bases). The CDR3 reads CASSYLSRDIDSNQPQHF. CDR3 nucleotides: TGTGCCAGCAGTTACTTATCCCGGGACATCGATAGCAATCAGCCCCAGCATTTT.